This entry is about one TCR beta chain. The source of the sample is a study of Graves' ophthalmopathy and Graves' hyperthyroidism. In the study overall: Peripheral blood was collected at initial diagnosis, before any treatment.

By definition, stable hyperthyroidism involved no ophthalmopathy within 18 months of follow-up. PBMCs stemmed from more than 9.5 ml of fresh peripheral blood. RNA transcripts provided the template for amplifying TCR beta CDR3 regions. The first-round RT-PCR employed HTBI primers together with the Qiagen OneStep RT-PCR kit. A multiplex PCR was then performed as the second round. One entry per CDR3 protein, called by TCRdb with MiXCR from the multiplex PCR reads. Among hundreds of thousands of distinct CDR3 sequences listed, over 20% were seen once. This TCR was recovered from a woman younger than 35 with stable Graves' hyperthyroidism. Some clones in this sample may be carry-over from other donors' samples. Sequencing was performed on peripheral blood.

As DNA, the CDR3 is TGTGCCAGCAGCCCGGGGCCTGAAGCTTTCTTT. This gives the protein CASSPGPEAFF. The chain joins TRBV12-3 or TRBV12-4 to TRBJ1-1; the D gene is possibly TRBD1 (5 bases). The CDR3 extends over 11 amino acids. V lost 6 bases and J lost 6, with 8 bases in between.